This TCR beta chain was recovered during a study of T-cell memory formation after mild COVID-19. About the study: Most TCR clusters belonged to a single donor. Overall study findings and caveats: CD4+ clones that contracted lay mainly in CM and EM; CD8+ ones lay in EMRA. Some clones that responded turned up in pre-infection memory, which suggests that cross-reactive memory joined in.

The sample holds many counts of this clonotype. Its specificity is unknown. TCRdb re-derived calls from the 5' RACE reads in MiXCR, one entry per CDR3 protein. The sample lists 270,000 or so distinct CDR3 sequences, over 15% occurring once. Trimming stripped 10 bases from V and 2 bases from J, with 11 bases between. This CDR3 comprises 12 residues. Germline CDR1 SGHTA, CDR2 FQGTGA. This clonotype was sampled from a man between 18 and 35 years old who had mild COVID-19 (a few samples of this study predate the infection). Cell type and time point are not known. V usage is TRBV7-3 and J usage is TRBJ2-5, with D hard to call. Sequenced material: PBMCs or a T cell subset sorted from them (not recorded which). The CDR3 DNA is TGTGCCACCTCTTACAGACAAGAGACCCAGTACTTC. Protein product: CATSYRQETQYF. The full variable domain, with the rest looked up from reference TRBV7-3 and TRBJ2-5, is GAGVSQTPSNKVTEKGKYVELRCDPISGHTALYWYRQSLGQGPEFLIYFQGTGAADDSGLPNDRFFAVRPEGSVSTLKIQRTERGDSAVYLCATSYRQETQYFGPGTRLLVL.